The rows below give T cell receptor beta chains drawn from one sample of a study of blood T cells in healthy people across ages. TCRdb called the 5' RACE reads again in MiXCR, with one record for every CDR3 protein. The data show fewer than 2 million distinct CDR3 sequences, approximately 39% seen once. The material sequenced was blood. The receptor set was obtained from a human donor in good health. Each CDR3 is given with its conserved first and last residue. D genes are given only for firm matches. Clone size is not always given. Where it is, it says once, few, many or a class for expanded clones.

many | TRBJ2-7 | TRBV12-3/TRBV12-4 | - | TGTGCCAGCAGCTTGAGGGCACCCTACGAGCAGTACTTC | CASSLRAPYEQYF
- | TRBJ1-2 | TRBV5-1 | - | TGCGCCAGCAGCTTGACACGACTTCCGATAGAACCTACGGGTGGCTACACCTTC | CASSLTRLPIEPTGGYTF
- | TRBJ2-4 | TRBV7-2 | - | TGTGCCAGCAGCCTCCGGCTGGACGGGGGAAACATTCAGTACTTC | CASSLRLDGGNIQYF
- | TRBJ1-5 | TRBV6-2/TRBV6-3 | - | TGTGCCAGCAGTTTCCGACAGGAAGATCAGCCCCAGCATTTT | CASSFRQEDQPQHF
few | TRBJ2-7 | TRBV5-1 | - | TGCGCCAGCAGACGGGACGGGAACTACGAGCAGTACTTC | CASRRDGNYEQYF
few | TRBJ2-7 | TRBV7-3 | - | TGTGTCAGCAGCCCCACAGGATACTCCTACGAGCAGTACTTC | CVSSPTGYSYEQYF
- | TRBJ1-2 | TRBV11-1 | TRBD1 | TGTGCCAGCAGCTTACGCAGGGACAGTGGCTACACCTTC | CASSLRRDSGYTF
few | TRBJ2-3 | TRBV4-3 | TRBD2 | TGCGCCAGCAGCGTCCGACTAGCGGGGGGGATCCTCACAGATACGCAGTATTTT | CASSVRLAGGILTDTQYF
few | TRBJ1-6 | TRBV4-2 | - | TGTGCCAGCAGCAAAGCAAGCTCCTATAATTCACCCCTCCACTTT | CASSKASSYNSPLHF
- | TRBJ2-7 | TRBV20-1 | - | TGCAGTGCGTGGGACTGGGTCTACGAGCAGTACTTC | CSAWDWVYEQYF
few | TRBJ1-1 | TRBV12-3/TRBV12-4 | - | TGTGCCAGCAGCCCCAGGGTGGACACTGAAGCTTTCTTT | CASSPRVDTEAFF
- | TRBJ1-1 | TRBV7-9 | TRBD1 | TGTGCCAGCAGCTTCCACCCGGGACAGGGGATTGAAGCTTTCTTT | CASSFHPGQGIEAFF
few | TRBJ2-5 | TRBV12-5 | - | TGTGCTAGTGGTTCATGGACAGCCGAGGAGACCCAGTACTTC | CASGSWTAEETQYF
few | TRBJ1-2 | TRBV7-9 | - | TGTGCCAGCAGAATCCAAAACGCGAGGGCAGACTACTATGGCTACACCTTC | CASRIQNARADYYGYTF
few | TRBJ2-1 | TRBV7-3 | - | TGTGCCAGCAGCCGGGACCATAGCTCCTACAATGAGCAGTTCTTC | CASSRDHSSYNEQFF
once | TRBJ2-5 | TRBV6-5 | TRBD2 | TGTGCCAGCAGTTACAACTCCCGGGACTACCCTAGAGAGACCCAGTACTTC | CASSYNSRDYPRETQYF
- | TRBJ1-6 | TRBV29-1 | - | TGCAGCGTCGGGCGCTCCTATAATTCACCCCTCCACTTT | CSVGRSYNSPLHF
- | TRBJ2-2 | TRBV7-2 | - | TGTGCCAGCAGCTTAGTTTTGGGCAGGGTCACCGGGGAGCTGTTTTTT | CASSLVLGRVTGELFF
- | TRBJ1-2 | TRBV20-1 | TRBD1 | TGCAGTGCTAGAGACTACAGGGGGCATGGCTACACCTTC | CSARDYRGHGYTF
- | TRBJ2-5 | TRBV28 | - | TGTGCCAGCAGTCCAACAGGGATGGAGGAGACCCAGTACTTC | CASSPTGMEETQYF
- | TRBJ1-2 | TRBV28 | TRBD1 | TGTGCCAGCAGACTCACCGGTGTGGGGGGACAGGGGGGAAGTGGCTACACCTTC | CASRLTGVGGQGGSGYTF
- | TRBJ2-4 | TRBV4-3 | - | TGCGCCAGCAGCCAAGCACTAGCCGGATTAACGTACTTC | CASSQALAGLTYF
- | TRBJ1-2 | TRBV20-1 | TRBD1 | TGCAGTGCTAGAATACCTAACAGGGGATATGGCTACACCTTC | CSARIPNRGYGYTF
few | TRBJ1-2 | TRBV15 | TRBD1 | TGTGCCACCAGCAGAGATCCGGGACAGTGGGCCCTGAACTATGGCTGCACCTTC | CATSRDPGQWALNYGCTF
- | TRBJ2-3 | TRBV20-1 | - | TGCAGTGCACCCTACATGGGTGCTACGCAGTATTTT | CSAPYMGATQYF
- | TRBJ1-2 | TRBV7-2 | - | TGTGCCAGCAGCTTAGTTGGAGACAGAGCCTATGGCTACACCTTC | CASSLVGDRAYGYTF
- | TRBJ2-2 | TRBV7-3 | - | TGTGCCAGCAGCTTAAATTGGGGGCGGGAGCTGTTTTTT | CASSLNWGRELFF
- | TRBJ1-2 | TRBV6-6 | - | TGTGCCAGCAGTTACCAGTCAGGCCTCTATGGCTACACCTTC | CASSYQSGLYGYTF
- | TRBJ2-7 | TRBV7-6 | TRBD1 | TGTGCCAGCAGCATACAGGGGGCTTACTACGAGCGGTACTTC | CASSIQGAYYERYF
- | TRBJ2-1 | TRBV6-5 | TRBD2 | TGTGCCAGCAGTTCCACGGGGGGGCTCTACAATGAGCAGTTCTTC | CASSSTGGLYNEQFF
- | TRBJ2-7 | TRBV20-1 | - | TGCAGTGCTAGAGATCTCCGTTTAGCGGACGAGCAGTACTTC | CSARDLRLADEQYF
once | TRBJ2-1 | TRBV6-1 | TRBD2 | TGCGCCACCAATCCTCGTAGCGGGGGCTCCTACAATGAGCAGTTCTTC | CATNPRSGGSYNEQFF
few | TRBJ2-3 | TRBV6-2/TRBV6-3 | - | TGTGCCAGCAGTTACTCCCGAGGGGGGAGGGATACGCAGTATTTT | CASSYSRGGRDTQYF